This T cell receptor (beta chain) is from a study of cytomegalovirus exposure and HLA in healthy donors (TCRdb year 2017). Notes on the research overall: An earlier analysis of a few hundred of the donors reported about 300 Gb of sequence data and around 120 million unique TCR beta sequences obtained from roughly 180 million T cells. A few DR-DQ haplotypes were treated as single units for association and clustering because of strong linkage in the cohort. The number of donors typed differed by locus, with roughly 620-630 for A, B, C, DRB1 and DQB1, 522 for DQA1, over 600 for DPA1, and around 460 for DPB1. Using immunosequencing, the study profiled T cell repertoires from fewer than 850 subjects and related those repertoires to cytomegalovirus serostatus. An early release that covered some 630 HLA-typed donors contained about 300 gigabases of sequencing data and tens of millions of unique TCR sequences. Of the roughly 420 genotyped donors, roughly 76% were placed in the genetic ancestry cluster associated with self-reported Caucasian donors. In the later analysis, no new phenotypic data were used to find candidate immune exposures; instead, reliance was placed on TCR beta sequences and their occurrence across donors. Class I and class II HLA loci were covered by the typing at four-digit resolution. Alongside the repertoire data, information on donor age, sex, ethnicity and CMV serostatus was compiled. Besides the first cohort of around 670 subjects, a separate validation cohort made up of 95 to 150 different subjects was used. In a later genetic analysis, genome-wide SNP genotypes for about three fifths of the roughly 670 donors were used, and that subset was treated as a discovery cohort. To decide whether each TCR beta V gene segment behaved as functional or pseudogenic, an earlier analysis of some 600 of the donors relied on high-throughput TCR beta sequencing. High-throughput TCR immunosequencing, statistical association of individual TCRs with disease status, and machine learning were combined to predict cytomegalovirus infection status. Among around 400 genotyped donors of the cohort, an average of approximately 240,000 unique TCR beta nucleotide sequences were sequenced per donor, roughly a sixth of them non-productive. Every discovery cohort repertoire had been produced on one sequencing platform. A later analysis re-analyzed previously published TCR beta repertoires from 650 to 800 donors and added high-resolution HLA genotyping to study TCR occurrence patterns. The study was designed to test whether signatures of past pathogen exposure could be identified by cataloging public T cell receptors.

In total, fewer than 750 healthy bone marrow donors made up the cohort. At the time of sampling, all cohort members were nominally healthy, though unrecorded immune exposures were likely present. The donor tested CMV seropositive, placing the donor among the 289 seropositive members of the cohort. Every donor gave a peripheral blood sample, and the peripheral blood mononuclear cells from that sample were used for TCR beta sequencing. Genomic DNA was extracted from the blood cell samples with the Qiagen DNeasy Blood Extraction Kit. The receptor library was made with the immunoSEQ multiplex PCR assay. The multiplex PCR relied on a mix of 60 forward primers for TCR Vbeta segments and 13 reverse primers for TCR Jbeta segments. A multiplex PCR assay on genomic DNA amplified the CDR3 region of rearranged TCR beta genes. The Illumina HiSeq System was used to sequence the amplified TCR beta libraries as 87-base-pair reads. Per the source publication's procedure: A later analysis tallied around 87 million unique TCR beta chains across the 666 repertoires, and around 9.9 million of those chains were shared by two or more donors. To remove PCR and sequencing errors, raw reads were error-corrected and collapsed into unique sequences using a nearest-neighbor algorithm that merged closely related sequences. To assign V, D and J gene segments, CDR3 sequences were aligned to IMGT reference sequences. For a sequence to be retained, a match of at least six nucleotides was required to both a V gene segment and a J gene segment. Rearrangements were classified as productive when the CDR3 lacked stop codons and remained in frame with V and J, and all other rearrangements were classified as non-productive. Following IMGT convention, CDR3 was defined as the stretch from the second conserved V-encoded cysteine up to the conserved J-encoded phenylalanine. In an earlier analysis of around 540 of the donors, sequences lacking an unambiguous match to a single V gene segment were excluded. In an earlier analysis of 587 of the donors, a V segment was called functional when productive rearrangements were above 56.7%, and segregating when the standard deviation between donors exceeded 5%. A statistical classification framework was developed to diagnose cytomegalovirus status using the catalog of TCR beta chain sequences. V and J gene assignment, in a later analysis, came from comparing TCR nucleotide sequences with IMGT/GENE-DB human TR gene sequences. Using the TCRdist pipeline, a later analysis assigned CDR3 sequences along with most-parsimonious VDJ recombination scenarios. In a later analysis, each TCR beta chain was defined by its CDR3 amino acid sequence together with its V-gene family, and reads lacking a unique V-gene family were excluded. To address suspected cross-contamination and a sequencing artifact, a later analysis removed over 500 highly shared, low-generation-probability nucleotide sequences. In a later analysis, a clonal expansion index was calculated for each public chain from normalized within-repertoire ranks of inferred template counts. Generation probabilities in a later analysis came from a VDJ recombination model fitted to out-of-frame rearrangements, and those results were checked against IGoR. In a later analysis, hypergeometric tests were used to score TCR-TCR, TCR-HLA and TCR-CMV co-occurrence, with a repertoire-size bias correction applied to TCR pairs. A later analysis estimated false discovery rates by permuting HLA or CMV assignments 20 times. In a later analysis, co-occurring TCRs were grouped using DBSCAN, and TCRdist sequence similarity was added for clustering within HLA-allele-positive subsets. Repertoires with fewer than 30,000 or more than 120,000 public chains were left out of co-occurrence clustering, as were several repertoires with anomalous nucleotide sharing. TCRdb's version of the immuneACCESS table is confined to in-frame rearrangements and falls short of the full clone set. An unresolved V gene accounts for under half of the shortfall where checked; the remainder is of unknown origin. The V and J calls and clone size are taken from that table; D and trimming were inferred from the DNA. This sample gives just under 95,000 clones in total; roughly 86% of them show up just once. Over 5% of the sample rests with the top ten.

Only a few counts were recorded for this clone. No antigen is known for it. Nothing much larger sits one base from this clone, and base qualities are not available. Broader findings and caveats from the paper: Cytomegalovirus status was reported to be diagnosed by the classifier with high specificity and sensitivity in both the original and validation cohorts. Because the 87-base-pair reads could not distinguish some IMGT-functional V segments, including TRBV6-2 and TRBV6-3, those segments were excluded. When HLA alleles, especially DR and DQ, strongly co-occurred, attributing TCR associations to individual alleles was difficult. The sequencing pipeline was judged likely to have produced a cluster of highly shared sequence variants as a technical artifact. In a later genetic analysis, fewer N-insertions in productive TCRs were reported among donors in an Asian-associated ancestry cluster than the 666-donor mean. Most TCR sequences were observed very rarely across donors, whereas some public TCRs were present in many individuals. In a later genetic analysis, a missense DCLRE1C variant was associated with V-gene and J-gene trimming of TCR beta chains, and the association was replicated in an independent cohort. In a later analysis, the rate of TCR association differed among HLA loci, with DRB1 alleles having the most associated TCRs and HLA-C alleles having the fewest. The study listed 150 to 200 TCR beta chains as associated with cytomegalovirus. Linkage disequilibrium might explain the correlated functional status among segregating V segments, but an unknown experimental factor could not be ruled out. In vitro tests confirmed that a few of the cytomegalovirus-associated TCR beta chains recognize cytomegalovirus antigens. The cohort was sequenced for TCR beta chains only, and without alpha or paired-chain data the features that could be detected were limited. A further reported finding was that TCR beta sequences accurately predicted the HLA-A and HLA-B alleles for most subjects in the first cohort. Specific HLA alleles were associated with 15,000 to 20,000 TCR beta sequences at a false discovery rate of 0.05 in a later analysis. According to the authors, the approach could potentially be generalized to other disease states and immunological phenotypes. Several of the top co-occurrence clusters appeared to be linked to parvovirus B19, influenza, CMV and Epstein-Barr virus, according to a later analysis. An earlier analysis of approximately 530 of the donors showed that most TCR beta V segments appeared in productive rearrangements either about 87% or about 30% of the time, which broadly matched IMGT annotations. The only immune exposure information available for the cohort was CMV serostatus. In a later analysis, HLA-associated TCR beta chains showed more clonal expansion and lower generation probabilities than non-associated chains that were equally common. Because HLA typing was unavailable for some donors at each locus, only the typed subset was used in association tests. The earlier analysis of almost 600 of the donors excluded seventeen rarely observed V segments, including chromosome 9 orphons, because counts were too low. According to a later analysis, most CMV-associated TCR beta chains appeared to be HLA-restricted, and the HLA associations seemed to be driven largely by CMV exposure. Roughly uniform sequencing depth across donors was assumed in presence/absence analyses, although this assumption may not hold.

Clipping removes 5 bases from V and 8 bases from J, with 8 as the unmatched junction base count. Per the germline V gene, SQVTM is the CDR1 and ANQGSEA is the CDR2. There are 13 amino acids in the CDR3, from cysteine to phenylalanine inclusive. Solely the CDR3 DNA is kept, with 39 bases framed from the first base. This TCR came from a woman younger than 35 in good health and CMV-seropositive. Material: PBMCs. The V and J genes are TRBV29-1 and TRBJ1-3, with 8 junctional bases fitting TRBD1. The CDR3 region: CSVRQGLADTIYF. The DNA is TGCAGCGTTAGACAGGGGCTGGCGGACACCATATATTTT.